A selection of T cell receptor beta chains follows, all from one sample in a study of shared clonotypes between healthy human individuals. The data were produced by immunoSEQ multiplex PCR, yet TCRdb's version contains in-frame clones alone and is incomplete. The table has more than 1 million clones, 75% to 85% seen once. The sequenced sample was memory CD4+ T cells from PBMCs. Source of these receptors: a man aged 18 to 29 in good health. Some clones in this sample may be carry-over from other donors' samples. Each CDR3 is given with its conserved first and last residue. The D gene is left open where the match is weak. Rows give clone size only sometimes, using once, few, many, or a class for an expanded clone.

>NA|17|TRBV4-1|NA|TRBJ1-5
TGCGCCAGCAGCCAAGATCTATGGCAGGCGAGCAATCAGCCCCAGCATTTT
CASSQDLWQASNQPQHF
>TRBD1|16|TRBV5-1|few|TRBJ2-1
TGCGCCAGCAGCTTGGCCGGGACAGGCTTATACAATGAGCAGTTCTTC
CASSLAGTGLYNEQFF
>NA|12|TRBV30|NA|TRBJ1-2
TGTGCCTGGAGTGTTACTCGCTATGGCTACACCTTC
CAWSVTRYGYTF
>TRBD2|18|TRBV28|many|TRBJ2-1
TGTGCCAGCAGTTTAACTAGCGGGTTACTCCGAGGTTACAATGAGCAGTTCTTC
CASSLTSGLLRGYNEQFF
>TRBD1|15|TRBV27|NA|TRBJ1-1
TGTGCCAGCGGATCCGGGACAGGGGGGCTACGAGAAGCTTTCTTT
CASGSGTGGLREAFF
>TRBD1|13|TRBV5-4|NA|TRBJ1-1
TGTGCCAGCAGCTTCGGACAGGAGAAAGGAGCTTTCTTT
CASSFGQEKGAFF
>NA|14|TRBV2|NA|TRBJ2-3
TGTGCCAGCAGGACAGTCCTAATCACAGATACGCAGTATTTT
CASRTVLITDTQYF
>TRBD1|16|TRBV19|NA|TRBJ1-4
TGTGCCAGTAGTGCGGGGGACAGAGCAACTAATGAAAAACTGTTTTTT
CASSAGDRATNEKLFF
>NA|16|TRBV2|NA|TRBJ1-1
TGTGCCAGCAGTGAATTCCCAGCGGGGACGGGTACTGAAGCTTTCTTT
CASSEFPAGTGTEAFF
>NA|15|TRBV25-1|NA|TRBJ1-1
TGTGCCAGCAGTGAGGGGGCGGGGGGAGTCACTGAAGCTTTCTTT
CASSEGAGGVTEAFF
>TRBD1|16|TRBV5-1|NA|TRBJ2-7
TGCGCCAGCAGCGCGGACAGGGGGCAGGCCCTGGACGAGCAGTACTTC
CASSADRGQALDEQYF
>NA|12|TRBV29-1|NA|TRBJ2-7
TGCAGCGTGAAGCCGGGGCCCTACGAGCAGTACTTC
CSVKPGPYEQYF
>NA|14|TRBV4-3|NA|TRBJ1-4
TGCGCCAGCAGCCAAGAGGGGGCTAATGAAAAACTGTTTTTT
CASSQEGANEKLFF
>NA|12|TRBV28|NA|TRBJ1-6
TGTGCCACTCATAGACAGAATTCACCCCTCCACTTT
CATHRQNSPLHF
>NA|17|TRBV9|NA|TRBJ1-2
TGTGCCAGCAGCGGTAGTGTGGGAAATGAGTTCGACTATGGCTACACCTTC
CASSGSVGNEFDYGYTF
>TRBD1|13|TRBV7-2|few|TRBJ1-2
TGTGCCAGCAGCGGACAGGGGACCTATGGCTACACCTTC
CASSGQGTYGYTF
>NA|14|TRBV7-8|NA|TRBJ2-2
TGTGCCAGCAGCTCGACTAGACGTACCGGGGAGCTGTTTTTT
CASSSTRRTGELFF
>NA|15|TRBV7-9|NA|TRBJ2-7
TGTGCCAGCAGCTCCTGGGACACGACCTTCGACGAGCAGTACTTC
CASSSWDTTFDEQYF
>NA|15|TRBV6-6|NA|TRBJ1-1
TGTGCCAGCAGTTACTCTTCAGGGAAAGGGGTTGAAGCTTTCTTT
CASSYSSGKGVEAFF
>TRBD1|16|TRBV30|few|TRBJ1-5
TGTGCCTGGAGTGTAGGACAGGGGGGAACCAATCAGCCCCAGCATTTT
CAWSVGQGGTNQPQHF
>TRBD1|17|TRBV7-9|NA|TRBJ1-2
TGTGCCAGCAGCTTATATCAGGGGGGCGCCGCGGGCTATGGCTACACCTTC
CASSLYQGGAAGYGYTF
>TRBD2|17|TRBV18|NA|TRBJ2-7
TGTGCCAGCTCACCCGGGACTAGCGGGTGGAGGACGGACGAGCAGTACTTC
CASSPGTSGWRTDEQYF
>TRBD2|18|TRBV6-1|NA|TRBJ2-1
TGTGCCAGCCGTGGTGTTTTTGAGAGCGGGAGTTTAGTGAATGAGCAGTTCTTC
CASRGVFESGSLVNEQFF
>NA|17|TRBV4-2|NA|TRBJ1-2
TGTGCCAGCAGCCATCTCCCCGTAGGGACGGGCAGGGGTGGCTACACCTTC
CASSHLPVGTGRGGYTF
>TRBD1|15|TRBV28|NA|TRBJ1-1
TGTGCCAGCAGTTCGCGGGGACAGGGAAACACTGAAGCTTTCTTT
CASSSRGQGNTEAFF
>TRBD1|14|TRBV18|NA|TRBJ1-2
TGTGCCAGCTCACTTCAACGGACAGGGGATGGCTACACCTTC
CASSLQRTGDGYTF
>TRBD1|15|TRBV28|NA|TRBJ2-7
TGTGCCAGCAGTTCCGGACAGGGTTCAGGGTACGAGCAGTACTTC
CASSSGQGSGYEQYF
>TRBD1|17|TRBV23-1|NA|TRBJ1-2
TGCGCCAGCAGTCAATCGAGGGACAGGGAGTGGGACTATGGCTACACCTTC
CASSQSRDREWDYGYTF
>NA|15|TRBV5-1|few|TRBJ2-1
TGCGCCAGCACCCTAACAGTTAGCTCCTACAATGAGCAGTTCTTC
CASTLTVSSYNEQFF
>NA|12|TRBV28|NA|TRBJ2-7
TGTGCCAGCAGGGTAGGGACCTACGAGCAGTACTTC
CASRVGTYEQYF
>NA|16|TRBV6-1|NA|TRBJ2-5
TGTGCCAGCAGTGAATCCGCCCTGGCTAGCGTAGAGACCCAGTACTTC
CASSESALASVETQYF
>TRBD1|14|TRBV7-9|NA|TRBJ1-5
TGTGCCAGCAGGGGACAGGGTGGGTTTGGGCCCCAGCATTTT
CASRGQGGFGPQHF
>NA|11|TRBV29-1|NA|TRBJ1-1
TGCAGCGTTATTTGGACAGCTGAAGCTTTCTTT
CSVIWTAEAFF
>TRBD1|14|TRBV10-3|NA|TRBJ1-1
TGTGCCATCAGTGAGGACAGGGCTCCAACTGAAGCTTTCTTT
CAISEDRAPTEAFF
>NA|13|TRBV2|NA|TRBJ1-5
TGTGCCAGCAGTGAACGGAGCGTTCAGCCCCAGCATTTT
CASSERSVQPQHF
>NA|15|TRBV27|NA|TRBJ2-6
TGTGCCAGCAGCCCCAGGGCTTCCGGGGCCAACGTCCTGACTTTC
CASSPRASGANVLTF
>NA|12|TRBV5-4|NA|TRBJ2-5
TGTGCCAGCAGCTTCCCGGCGGAGACCCAGTACTTC
CASSFPAETQYF
>TRBD1|14|TRBV30|NA|TRBJ1-2
TGTGCCTGGAGTGAGGGACAGGGGGCCTATGGCTACACCTTC
CAWSEGQGAYGYTF
>NA|14|TRBV30|NA|TRBJ2-3
TGTGCCTGGACCACAGGGATTAGCACAGATACGCAGTATTTT
CAWTTGISTDTQYF
>TRBD1|15|TRBV27|NA|TRBJ1-2
TGTGCCAGCAGCCGTATCGGGACAGCTAACTATGGCTACACCTTC
CASSRIGTANYGYTF
>TRBD1|17|TRBV7-9|NA|TRBJ2-2
TGTGCCAGCAGTTATCGACCCGGGACAGGGTTGACCGGGGAGCTGTTTTTT
CASSYRPGTGLTGELFF
>TRBD1|17|TRBV30|NA|TRBJ1-6
TGTGCCTGGAGCCCAACCCGACAGGGCTCCTATAATTCACCCCTCCACTTT
CAWSPTRQGSYNSPLHF
>NA|14|TRBV4-1|NA|TRBJ2-1
TGCGCCAGCAGCCAAGCCCGACTCGGAGGGGAACAGTTCTTC
CASSQARLGGEQFF
>NA|13|TRBV16|NA|TRBJ2-7
TGTGCCAGCAGCCCGCGAGGGGCTGGCGAGCAGTACTTC
CASSPRGAGEQYF